This is a list of T cell receptor beta chains from one sample in a study of early T cells in non-severe SARS-CoV-2 infection. TCRdb re-called the 5' RACE reads through MiXCR, storing one row per CDR3 protein. The table records 27,000 or so distinct CDR3 sequences, about 4% of them present only once. The sequenced material came from whole blood. The receptors here all came from an adult who was a healthcare worker with PCR-confirmed SARS-CoV-2 infection or an uninfected control (not recorded which). CDR3s include the opening cysteine and the closing phenylalanine or tryptophan. The order of the fields is CDR3 DNA, CDR3 protein, CDR3 length, J gene, D gene, V gene, clone size. D genes are given only for firm matches. Clone size is shown for a subset of rows, as once, few, many or a class of expanded clone.

TGTGCCAGCAGTCGGACCGAAAAACTGTTTTTT CASSRTEKLFF 11 TRBJ1-4 - TRBV7-9 many
TGCGCCAGCAGCCAGACCCTCTCTAACTATGGCTACACCTTC CASSQTLSNYGYTF 14 TRBJ1-2 - TRBV4-3 medium-sized
TGTGCCAGCGGGCCACCAACTCCTTTGCCCGGGGAGCTGTTTTTT CASGPPTPLPGELFF 15 TRBJ2-2 - TRBV7-9 -
TGTGCCAGCAGCCAGGGACAGGGGACCTACGAGCAGTACTTC CASSQGQGTYEQYF 14 TRBJ2-7 TRBD1 TRBV27 many
TGTGCCAGCAGCCCTGGACAGGGTACTAATGAAAAACTGTTTTTT CASSPGQGTNEKLFF 15 TRBJ1-4 TRBD1 TRBV3-1 many
TGCAGTGCTAGTCCTAGCGGGAGTTATATTGGCACCGGGGAGCTGTTTTTT CSASPSGSYIGTGELFF 17 TRBJ2-2 TRBD2 TRBV20-1 -
TGTGCCAGCAGCCAAGTGCGGGAGCAGTTCTTC CASSQVREQFF 11 TRBJ2-1 - TRBV14 many
TGTGCCAGCAGCTTGGACAGGATTATATCCACCTTC CASSLDRIISTF 12 TRBJ1-2 - TRBV5-4 many
TGTGCCAGCAGCTCAGGACAGGGGGGCACAGATACGCAGTATTTT CASSSGQGGTDTQYF 15 TRBJ2-3 TRBD1 TRBV7-9 many
TGCGCCAGCAGCCAAGATCCCCTAGCTAGCGCCCCGGACGGTACGCAGTATTTT CASSQDPLASAPDGTQYF 18 TRBJ2-3 - TRBV4-3 -
TGTGCCAGCAGCCAAGACAGGGGGAGCTCCTATAATTCACCCCTCCACTTT CASSQDRGSSYNSPLHF 17 TRBJ1-6 TRBD1 TRBV5-5 many
TGTGCCAGTAGTAGAAAGACAGGAGGGGATACGCAGTATTTT CASSRKTGGDTQYF 14 TRBJ2-3 - TRBV19 medium-sized
TGTGCCAGCAGTTTGCCGGGACTAGTGGGTCTGGGTAACCTTAACACCGGGGAGCTGTTTTTT CASSLPGLVGLGNLNTGELFF 21 TRBJ2-2 TRBD2 TRBV27 many
TGCAGTGCTAGAAGCGAAGGGTTCTCTGGGGCCAACGTCCTGACTTTC CSARSEGFSGANVLTF 16 TRBJ2-6 - TRBV20-1 many
TGTGCCAGCAGTTTAAGGGGGACTGAGGAGCTGTTTTTT CASSLRGTEELFF 13 TRBJ2-2 - TRBV28 many
TGTGCCAGCTCACTATGGCCGGGTATCGACGAAGGCTACACCTTC CASSLWPGIDEGYTF 15 TRBJ1-2 - TRBV18 many
TGTGCCACCAGCATTCGTGGACAGGGGAATTCACCCCTCCACTTT CATSIRGQGNSPLHF 15 TRBJ1-6 TRBD1 TRBV15 many
TGTGCCAGCAGTCGACAGGGGGCCGCTGAAGCTTTCTTT CASSRQGAAEAFF 13 TRBJ1-1 TRBD1 TRBV6-5 many
TGTGCCAGCAGCTCTTCAGCGGGGTCGACCTACGAGCAGTACTTC CASSSSAGSTYEQYF 15 TRBJ2-7 TRBD2 TRBV5-5 many
TGTGCCAGCTCACCCGGTTCCGGGACTAGCGGGAGGTCCGCCTACAATGAGCAGTTCTTC CASSPGSGTSGRSAYNEQFF 20 TRBJ2-1 TRBD2 TRBV18 many
TGCAGTGCTAGAGTTGGAACAGGGGTGATGAACACTGAAGCTTTCTTT CSARVGTGVMNTEAFF 16 TRBJ1-1 TRBD1 TRBV20-1 many
TGTGCCAGCAGTGACGGAGGGGGATTCACGCAGTATTTT CASSDGGGFTQYF 13 TRBJ2-3 - TRBV6-4 many